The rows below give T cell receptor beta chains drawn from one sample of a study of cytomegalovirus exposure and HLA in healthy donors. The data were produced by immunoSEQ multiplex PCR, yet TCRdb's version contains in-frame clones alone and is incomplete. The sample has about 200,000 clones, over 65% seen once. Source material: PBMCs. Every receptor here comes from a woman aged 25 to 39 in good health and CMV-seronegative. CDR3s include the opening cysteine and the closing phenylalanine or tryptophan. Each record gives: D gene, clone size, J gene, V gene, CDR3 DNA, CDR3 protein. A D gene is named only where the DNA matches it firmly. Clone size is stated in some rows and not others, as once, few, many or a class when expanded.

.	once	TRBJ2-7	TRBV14	TGTGCCAGCAGCCAAGAAGGGACATTAGGCTACGAGCAGTACTTC	CASSQEGTLGYEQYF
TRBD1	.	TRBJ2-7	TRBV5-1	TGCGCCAGCAGCCCGGGGGACAGGGGGCAGTACGAGCAGTACTTC	CASSPGDRGQYEQYF
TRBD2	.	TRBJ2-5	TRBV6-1	TGTGCCAGCAGTCCTGAGCGGGGTCAAGAGACCCAGTACTTC	CASSPERGQETQYF
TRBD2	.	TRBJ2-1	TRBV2	TGTGCCAGGACGGGAGGCTCCTACAATGAGCAGTTCTTC	CARTGGSYNEQFF
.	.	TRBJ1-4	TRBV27	TGTGCCAGCAGTTTTTTAGCGACAGGAACTAATGAAAAACTGTTTTTT	CASSFLATGTNEKLFF
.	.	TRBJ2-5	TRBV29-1	TGCAGCGTGGCCGCCTGGTCGGGGTCGGAGACCCAGTACTTC	CSVAAWSGSETQYF
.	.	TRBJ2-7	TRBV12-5	TGTGCTAGTGGTTCACATGGAGAGATAGGCGAGCAGTACTTC	CASGSHGEIGEQYF
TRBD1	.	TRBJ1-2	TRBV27	TGTGCCAGCACCCCTAGTTGGGACAGGGCTTTTTATGGCTATACCTTC	CASTPSWDRAFYGYTF
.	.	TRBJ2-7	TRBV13	TGTGCCAGCAGCCCGAGGGGGATCAACGGGCAGTACTTC	CASSPRGINGQYF
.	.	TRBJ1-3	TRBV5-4	TGTGCCAGCAGCTTTCAGAAATTCGGAAACACCATATATTTT	CASSFQKFGNTIYF
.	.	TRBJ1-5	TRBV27	TGTGCCAGCAGTTCCTCCTTCGGGGAGAAGAATCAGCCCCAGCATTTT	CASSSSFGEKNQPQHF
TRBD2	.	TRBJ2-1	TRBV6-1	TGTGCCAGCAGTGAAAGCTCGACTAGCGGGTTATACAATGAGCAGTTCTTC	CASSESSTSGLYNEQFF
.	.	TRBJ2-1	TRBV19	TGTGCCAGTAGTATCTCGGGACTTTTCAATGAGCAGTTCTTC	CASSISGLFNEQFF
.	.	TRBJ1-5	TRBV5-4	TGTGCCAGCAGCTATGCGGGTTCTCATCAGCCCCAGCATTTT	CASSYAGSHQPQHF